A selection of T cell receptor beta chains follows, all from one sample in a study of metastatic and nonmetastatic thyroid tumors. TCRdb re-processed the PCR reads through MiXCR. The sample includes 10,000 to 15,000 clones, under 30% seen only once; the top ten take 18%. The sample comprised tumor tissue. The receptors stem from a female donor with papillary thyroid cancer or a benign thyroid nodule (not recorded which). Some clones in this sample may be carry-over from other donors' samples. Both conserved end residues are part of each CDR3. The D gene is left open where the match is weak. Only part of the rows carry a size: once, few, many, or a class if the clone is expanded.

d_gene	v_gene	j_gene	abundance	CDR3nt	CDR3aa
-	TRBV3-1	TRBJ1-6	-	TGTGCCAGCAGGGGTCCGGATAATTCACTCCTCCACTTT	CASRGPDNSLLHF
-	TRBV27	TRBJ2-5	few	TGTTCCAGCAGGGGGGGTCCGGCGGCTGATACCCAGTACTTC	CSSRGGPAADTQYF
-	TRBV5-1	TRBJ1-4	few	TGCGCCAGCAGCTTAACGGGGGGCCGGTATGAAAAACTGTTTTTT	CASSLTGGRYEKLFF
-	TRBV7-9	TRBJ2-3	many	TGTGCCAGCAGCTTAGTCCCTCCCAGGGATACGCAGTATTTT	CASSLVPPRDTQYF
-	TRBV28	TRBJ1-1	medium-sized	TGTGCCAGCACCCTAAACACTGAAGCTTTCTTT	CASTLNTEAFF
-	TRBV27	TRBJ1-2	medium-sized	TGTGCCAGCAGTTTATATTCCCCAGAAGATCTAGGAGGCTACACCTTC	CASSLYSPEDLGGYTF
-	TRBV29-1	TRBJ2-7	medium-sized	TGCAGCGTCCGGACAGAGTACGAGCAGTACTTC	CSVRTEYEQYF
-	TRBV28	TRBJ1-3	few	TGTGCCAGCAGGGAGACGGCCCTCTCTGGAAACACCATATATTTT	CASRETALSGNTIYF
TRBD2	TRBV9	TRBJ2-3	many	TGTGCCAGCAGTCCTATCCTACGAGCGGGGGCTAGCACAGATACGCAGTATTTT	CASSPILRAGASTDTQYF
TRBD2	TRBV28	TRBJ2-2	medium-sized	TGTGCCAGTCGGGGGGGGCAGCGCCAAGGGGAGCTGTTTTTT	CASRGGQRQGELFF
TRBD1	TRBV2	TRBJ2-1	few	TGTGCCAGCAGTGGGGGACAGGCCCTCAATGAGCAGTTCTTC	CASSGGQALNEQFF
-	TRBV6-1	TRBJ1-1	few	TGTGCCATCAGTGATCCGAGGGGTTTCGGGACTGAAGCTTTCTTT	CAISDPRGFGTEAFF
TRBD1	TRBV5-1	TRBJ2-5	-	TGCGCCAGCAGCTTGGATGGGTACAGGGGATCCCGAGAGACCCAGTACTTC	CASSLDGYRGSRETQYF
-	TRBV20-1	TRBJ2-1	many	TGCAGTGCTAGGCCCGGGGTAGTAGTAAATGAGCAGTTCTTC	CSARPGVVVNEQFF
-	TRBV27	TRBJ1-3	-	TGTGCCAGCAGTTCCACCAAGGGTGTCCTGTGGTACTCTGGAAACACCATATATTTT	CASSSTKGVLWYSGNTIYF
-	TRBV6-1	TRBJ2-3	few	TGTATCACGTTAAACCGAGGGAGGACAGATACGCAGTATTTT	CITLNRGRTDTQYF
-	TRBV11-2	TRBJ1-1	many	TGTGCCAGCAGCCTTTCGACAGCTAACACTGAAGCTTTCTTT	CASSLSTANTEAFF
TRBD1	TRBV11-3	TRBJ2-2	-	TGTGCCAGTAGATCCGGGACAGGGGTCACCGGTGAGCTGTTTTTT	CASRSGTGVTGELFF
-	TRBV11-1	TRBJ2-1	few	TGTGCCAGCAGCTTAGTTCCGAACAATGAGCAGTTCTTC	CASSLVPNNEQFF
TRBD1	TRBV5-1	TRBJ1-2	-	TGCGCCAGCTTTCCGGGACAGGGGACAGATTATGGCTACACCTTC	CASFPGQGTDYGYTF
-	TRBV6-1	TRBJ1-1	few	TGTGGCAGCACCGCCTGGGGCACTGAAACTTTCTTT	CGSTAWGTETFF
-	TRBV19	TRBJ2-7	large	TGTGCCAGTAGTATTCGAGGGACCGAGCAGTACTTC	CASSIRGTEQYF
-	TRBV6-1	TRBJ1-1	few	TGTGCCAGCAGCCCGCTACCTGGACAGTTCGGCCGTGAAGCTTTCTTT	CASSPLPGQFGREAFF
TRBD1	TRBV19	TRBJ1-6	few	TGTGCCAGTAGTTACAGGACAGGGGGCAAATCACCCCTCCACTTT	CASSYRTGGKSPLHF
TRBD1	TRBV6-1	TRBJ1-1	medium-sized	TGTGCCAGCAGAGGGACAGGAGGGAACACTGAAGCTTTCTTT	CASRGTGGNTEAFF